The 6 T cell receptor beta chains given below trace back to one sample, sequenced in a study of blood T cell repertoires in COVID-19. This table comes from immunoSEQ multiplex PCR, and its TCRdb copy is limited to in-frame clones, with some not included. The sample has 320,000 or so clones, more than 85% seen once; the top ten hold approximately 0.99%. The sample consisted of PBMCs or T cells enriched from blood (not recorded which). The receptors were sampled from a woman aged 30 to 39 who had recovered from COVID-19.

This clone came up a few times. The V gene is TRBV11-2, the J gene TRBJ1-1, with a weak D call TRBD1 (6 bases). This CDR3 has 15 residues. The V and J ends lost 5 bases and 4 bases respectively, with 17 bases between them. The germline CDR1 and CDR2 sequences are SGHAT and FQNNGV. The CDR3 region is CASSTEGGFRTEAFF. CDR3 in DNA: TGTGCCAGCAGCACTGAGGGGGGGTTTCGCACTGAAGCTTTCTTT.

Only one count was recorded for this clone. J is TRBJ1-5 and V is TRBV30; D gene unclear. The length of the CDR3 is 13 residues. CDR1 is GTSNPN, CDR2 SVGIG, per germline (reference sequence). Trimming removed 5 bases from V and 0 bases from J, with 8 bases in between. The CDR3 spells CAWSANSNQPQHF. CDR3 DNA sequence: TGTGCCTGGTCCGCTAATAGCAATCAGCCCCAGCATTTT.

The chain joins TRBV6-5 to TRBJ1-3; D is possibly TRBD1 (5 bases). This CDR3 has 15 residues. Germline CDR1 and CDR2: MNHEY and SVGAGI. V was pared by 10 bases and J by 3 bases, with 19 bases between. The CDR3 region is CATTLSGIGGNTIYF. In nucleotides, the CDR3 is TGTGCCACAACCCTATCAGGGATCGGTGGAAACACCATATATTTT.

The V call is TRBV3-1 (or the pseudogene TRBV3-2), the J call TRBJ1-6; 7 bases are shared with TRBD1. The CDR3 spans 14 residues. V dropped 3 bases and J dropped 5; count of bases not matched to a gene: 1. CDR1 and CDR2 from the germline V gene are LGHDT and YNNKEL (reference sequence). CDR3 loop: CASSQGQNNSPLHF. The CDR3 coding sequence is TGTGCCAGCAGCCAGGGACAGAATAATTCACCCCTCCACTTT.

The chain combines TRBV7-2 with TRBJ1-5; D may be TRBD1 (6 bases). Trimming cost V 1 base and J 5 bases, with 9 bases left between them. Germline-derived CDR1 and CDR2 are SGHTA and FQGNSA. CDR3 length: 14 amino acids. The CDR3: CASSLVTGDQPQHF. In nucleotides, the CDR3 is TGTGCCAGCAGCTTAGTGACAGGAGATCAGCCCCAGCATTTT. The full variable domain, in which reference TRBV7-2 and TRBJ1-5 provide the parts outside the CDR3, is GAGVSQSPSNKVTEKGKDVELRCDPISGHTALYWYRQSLGQGLEFLIYFQGNSAPDKSGLPSDRFSAERTGGSVSTLTIQRTQQEDSAVYLCASSLVTGDQPQHFGDGTRLSIL.

This sequence joins TRBV15 and TRBJ2-4; TRBD2 agrees at 9 bases. The CDR3 has 17 amino acids. Losses at the gene ends were 7 bases for V and 0 bases for J; bases not matched to a gene: 10. Germline V CDR1 and CDR2: LNHNV, YYDKDF (reference sequence). The CDR3 loop is CATNPVGRGGAKNIQYF. CDR3 nucleotide sequence: TGTGCCACCAACCCTGTGGGGCGGGGGGGAGCCAAAAACATTCAGTACTTC.